The source of this T cell receptor (beta chain) is a study of blood T cell repertoires in COVID-19. Looking at the study overall: Material from acute and convalescent COVID-19 was sourced from the United States, Italy and Spain. The analysed material was cDNA or gDNA that came from T cells, B-cell-depleted T cells, or PBMCs.

In Seattle, patients joined the study during active infection and were tracked longitudinally. In the authors' workflow: By means of reference gene primer amplification, nucleated cell counts were estimated. Measured with immunoSEQ multiplex PCR; TCRdb has only the in-frame clones, and not every one. D and trimming come from the DNA, and the V and J calls and clone size come from that table. The table shows about 250,000 clones, with 85% occurring only once. V shed 5 bases and J shed 5 bases, with 18 bases lying between them. This CDR3 comprises 15 residues. The germline gives CDR1 SGHVS, CDR2 FNYEAQ.

The chain uses TRBV7-6 and TRBJ1-2, with a tentative D call TRBD1 (6 bases). The TCR sequence derives from a man aged 45-60 years with COVID-19, enrolled during active disease. Specimen: peripheral blood. The CDR3 loop is CASSKETGTLYGYTF. The CDR3 DNA reads as TGTGCCAGCAGCAAGGAAACAGGGACCCTTTATGGCTACACCTTC.